The present T cell receptor beta chain was sequenced within a study of shared clonotypes between healthy human individuals. Study background: CD4 naive and memory got three plates each, CD8 naive two, CD8 memory one. Study results and limitations: A reduction in generation probabilities was seen for non-shared clonotypes relative to those shared by all four donors.

V was cut by 7 bases and J by 5 bases, with 16 bases left in between. There are 13 residues in the CDR3. Germline assignment: CDR1 SGHRS and CDR2 YFSETQ. Original processing notes: ImmunoSEQ output held junction-only sequences without quality scores, so filtering differed. The assay was immunoSEQ multiplex PCR, and TCRdb's table has in-frame clones only and misses some. V, J and clone size reflect that table, while D and trimming were determined from the DNA. Among about 2.3 million clones, 93% were seen once, and the ten largest hold under 0.45%. To note about this clone: Its antigen is unknown.

The sample comprised naive CD4+ T cells from PBMCs. Subset given: CD45RA+ positively selected. This clonotype was sampled from a man aged 18 to 29 in good health. Some clones in this sample may be carry-over from other donors' samples. The genes are TRBV5-1 and TRBJ2-7, with a tentative D call TRBD1 (6 bases). This CDR3 is CASGRDMTNEQYF. Written as DNA, the CDR3 is TGCGCCAGCGGAAGGGACATGACAAACGAGCAGTACTTC.